Shown below are 26 T cell receptor beta chains from a single sample sequenced in a study of response to subunit inactivated influenza vaccine. A single record per CDR3 protein comes from TCRdb applying MiXCR to the RT-PCR reads. This sample has about 650,000 distinct CDR3 sequences, with 15% to 19% found just once. The sequenced sample was PBMCs from blood, obtained roughly 12 days after vaccination. These receptors all stem from a man aged 50 to 59 who received an inactivated influenza vaccine.

This clonotype appeared many times. The chain carries TRBV7-9 and TRBJ2-2; D gene ambiguous. The CDR3 sequence is 13 residues long. V was cut by 3 bases and J by 3 bases, with 5 bases left in between. In germline, CDR1 is SEHNR, CDR2 FQNEAQ (reference sequence). CDR3 protein: CASSLVDTGELFF. CDR3 coding DNA: TGTGCCAGCAGCTTGGTCGACACCGGGGAGCTGTTTTTT.

This clonotype was counted a few times. This chain joins TRBV20-1 and TRBJ2-3; TRBD2 might be the D (6 bases). This CDR3 has 16 amino acids. V was cut by 6 bases and J by 1 base, with 20 bases left in between. Germline lookup yields CDR1 DFQATT and CDR2 SNEGSKA (reference sequence). CDR3 nucleotide sequence: TGCAGTGCGACAACCGGGACTGTGGGTGGCACAGATACGCAGTATTTT. It specifies CSATTGTVGGTDTQYF.

This clonotype has a handful of counts. The chain couples TRBV7-2 to TRBJ2-1, with 14 positions matching TRBD2. Germline lookup yields CDR1 SGHTA and CDR2 FQGNSA. The CDR3 is made up of 16 amino acids. V trimming: 6 bases; J trimming: 7 bases; junction bases outside the gene matches: 8. This chain's CDR3 is CASRTGTSGRINEQFF. CDR3 DNA sequence: TGTGCCAGCAGGACAGGGACTAGCGGGAGAATAAATGAGCAGTTCTTC.

This chain uses TRBV7-6 with TRBJ2-1; 13 nucleotides line up with TRBD2. The V gene end was trimmed by 7 bases and the J gene end by 9 bases; junction bases not matched to a gene: 18. This CDR3 has 18 amino acids. Per germline, CDR1 SGHVS and CDR2 FNYEAQ. Here the CDR3 DNA reads TGTGCCAGCAAACTGGAGAGGACCGGGACTAGCGGGAAGGGTGAGCAGTTCTTC. Its protein is CASKLERTGTSGKGEQFF.

The rearrangement links TRBV20-1 to TRBJ2-1, with 10 bases lining up with TRBD1. CDR3 length: 15 amino acids. From germline, CDR1 is DFQATT and CDR2 SNEGSKA (reference sequence). V lost 2 bases to trimming and J lost 9 bases; unmatched junction nucleotides: 10. The CDR3 DNA reads as TGCAGTGCTAGACTCCGGGACAGGGGACCGAGTGAGCAGTTCTTC. It is translated as CSARLRDRGPSEQFF.

The V call is TRBV7-2, the J call TRBJ2-7; tentatively, D is TRBD1 or TRBD2 (5 bases each). There are 14 residues in the CDR3. Trimming cost V 6 bases and J 3 bases, with 15 bases left between them. Germline CDR1 and CDR2: SGHTA and FQGNSA. This CDR3 is CASSSHGASYEQYF. The CDR3 region has the DNA TGTGCCAGCAGTTCCCACGGGGCCAGCTACGAGCAGTACTTC.

This clonotype turned up a few times. The chain is built from TRBV27 and TRBJ2-7, with a possible D match to TRBD1 (5 bases). The CDR3 loop spans 13 amino acids. V was trimmed by 6 bases and J by 1 base, leaving 10 bases between them. The germline V gene has CDR1 MNHEY and CDR2 SMNVEV (reference sequence). The CDR3 DNA follows: TGTGCCAGCAGGGGGCGTTGGTCCTACGAGCAGTACTTC. It yields the protein CASRGRWSYEQYF.

This chain connects TRBV20-1 to TRBJ2-1; no reliable D call. The germline CDR1 and CDR2 sequences are DFQATT and SNEGSKA (reference sequence). V was trimmed by 3 bases and J by 7 bases, leaving 10 bases between them. CDR3 length equals 12 residues. The CDR3 sequence: CSASPRVNEQFF. The CDR3 coding sequence is TGCAGTGCTAGCCCTCGGGTGAATGAGCAGTTCTTC.

This clonotype showed up many times. The rearrangement uses TRBV12-3 or TRBV12-4 and TRBJ2-5, with TRBD2 as a possible D gene (6 bases). The CDR3 extends over 13 amino acids. V lost 2 bases, J lost 4 bases, and 8 bases lay in between. CDR3 amino acids: CASSLWGGETQYF. CDR3 coding DNA: TGTGCCAGCAGTTTATGGGGAGGAGAGACCCAGTACTTC.

This clonotype was picked up one time. This chain joins TRBV3-1 and TRBJ2-1; 13 bases line up with TRBD2. Germline-derived CDR1 and CDR2 are LGHDT and YNNKEL (reference sequence). The CDR3 is 19 amino acids. V was clipped by 0 bases and J by 2 bases; unmatched bases: 7. The CDR3: CASSQDLLAGGSAYNEQFF. The CDR3 nucleotides read TGTGCCAGCAGCCAAGATTTACTAGCGGGGGGGTCCGCCTACAATGAGCAGTTCTTC.

This chain joins TRBV25-1 and TRBJ2-7; D call uncertain. CDR1 MGHDK and CDR2 SYGVNS come from the germline V gene. The germline V and J ends were trimmed by 8 bases and 5 bases, with 16 bases remaining between them. The CDR3 has 13 residues. The CDR3 DNA reads TGTGCCAGCCCCCTTACGGACGAGAACGAGCAGTACTTC. Translating gives CASPLTDENEQYF.

The genes are TRBV11-2 and TRBJ1-1; 7 nucleotides match TRBD1. In germline, CDR1 is SGHAT, CDR2 FQNNGV. The CDR3 runs to 15 residues. V dropped 1 base and J dropped 2; count of bases not matched to a gene: 4. The CDR3 here is CASSLGTGRNTEAFF. The CDR3 bases are TGTGCCAGCAGCTTAGGGACAGGACGAAACACTGAAGCTTTCTTT. The full variable domain, with the rest looked up from reference TRBV11-2 and TRBJ1-1, is EAGVAQSPRYKIIEKRQSVAFWCNPISGHATLYWYQQILGQGPKLLIQFQNNGVVDDSQLPKDRFSAERLKGVDSTLKIQPAKLEDSAVYLCASSLGTGRNTEAFFGQGTRLTVV.

This clonotype was counted only a few times. The genes are TRBV20-1 and TRBJ2-7; the match to TRBD2 covers 7 bases. The germline V gene has CDR1 DFQATT and CDR2 SNEGSKA (reference sequence). V shed 6 bases and J 0 bases; nucleotides not matched to a gene: 11. CDR3 length equals 15 residues. CDR3 in amino acids: CSALGVRGNSYEQYF. The CDR3 bases are TGCAGTGCCCTCGGGGTGCGGGGGAACTCCTACGAGCAGTACTTC.

The chain uses TRBV20-1 and TRBJ2-6, with a possible D match to TRBD2 (7 bases). Deletions cut 4 bases from V and 2 bases from J, with 12 bases between. This CDR3 has 15 residues. Germline CDR1 and CDR2: DFQATT and SNEGSKA (reference sequence). The CDR3 protein is CSAITGGPGANVLTF. The CDR3 nucleotides read TGCAGTGCTATAACCGGGGGGCCTGGGGCCAACGTCCTGACTTTC.

The chain joins TRBV10-3 to TRBJ1-3; 8 nucleotides line up with TRBD1. This CDR3 has 15 residues. Germline V gene lookup returns CDR1 ENHRY and CDR2 SYGVKD. J was trimmed by 0 bases and V by 8 bases; bases with no gene match: 6. CDR3 DNA: TGTGCCATCGCCGACAGGGGCGGCTCTGGAAACACCATATATTTT. Translated: CAIADRGGSGNTIYF.

In its sample, this clonotype was seen once. The chain employs TRBV7-2 and TRBJ2-5; possible D gene TRBD2, 6 bases. Germline V gives CDR1 SGHTA, CDR2 FQGNSA. V lost 1 base to trimming and J lost 5 bases, with 14 bases between them. CDR3 length: 15 amino acids. CDR3 DNA: TGTGCCAGCAGCTTAGGAGTTGGGAGGAGGGAGACCCAGTACTTC. This translates into CASSLGVGRRETQYF.

This clonotype was observed a handful of times. The chain combines TRBV6-2 or TRBV6-3 with TRBJ2-7; 8 positions agree with TRBD1. The germline V gene has CDR1 MNHEY and CDR2 SVGEGT. After removal of 7 bases from V and 2 bases from J, the junction contained 10 bases not matched to a gene. The CDR3 is made up of 15 amino acids. The CDR3 DNA is TGTGCCAGCAAGGAAGACAGGGGCACTACCTACGAGCAGTACTTC. Translated: CASKEDRGTTYEQYF.

J is TRBJ2-1 and V is TRBV9; D is perhaps TRBD1 or TRBD2 (6 bases each). Germline values: CDR1 SGDLS, CDR2 YYNGEE. Trimming removed 3 bases at V and 0 bases at J, with 16 bases between. The CDR3 loop spans 17 amino acids. Here the CDR3 DNA reads TGTGCCAGCAGCGCGGGGGACAATTCCCGCTCCTACAATGAGCAGTTCTTC. This translates into CASSAGDNSRSYNEQFF. The complete variable domain, with remaining parts taken from reference TRBV9 and TRBJ2-1, reads DSGVTQTPKHLITATGQRVTLRCSPRSGDLSVYWYQQSLDQGLQFLIQYYNGEERAKGNILERFSAQQFPDLHSELNLSSLELGDSALYFCASSAGDNSRSYNEQFFGPGTRLTVL.

In this sample, this clonotype turned up a few times. The V and J genes are TRBV5-1 and TRBJ1-1; D remains unclear. V dropped 1 base and J dropped 2 bases, with 9 bases sitting between them. Germline CDR1 and CDR2: SGHRS and YFSETQ. This CDR3 spans 14 amino acids. CDR3 bases: TGCGCCAGCAGCTTGAGCCAGACAAACACTGAAGCTTTCTTT. This encodes CASSLSQTNTEAFF.

This chain connects TRBV7-6 to TRBJ2-1, with 10 bases identical to TRBD2. The CDR3 totals 16 residues. Germline V CDR1 and CDR2: SGHVS, FNYEAQ. J gave up 8 bases and V 0 bases, and 7 bases lay outside the gene matches. CDR3 sequence reads: CASSLALSGGAHEQFF. For the CDR3, the DNA is TGTGCCAGCAGCTTAGCGCTGAGCGGGGGGGCACATGAGCAGTTCTTC.

This clonotype is categorized as medium-sized (0.01 to 0.1%). The rearrangement uses TRBV20-1 and TRBJ2-1; D possibly corresponds to TRBD1 (5 bases). Per the germline V gene, CDR1 is DFQATT and CDR2 is SNEGSKA (reference sequence). The CDR3 extends over 13 amino acids. The CDR3 sequence: CSVEIGHANEQFF. In nucleotides, the CDR3 is TGCAGCGTCGAAATCGGACATGCAAATGAGCAGTTCTTC.

This clonotype turned up a few times. This sequence joins TRBV11-2 and TRBJ2-1, with TRBD2 matching 9 bases. Trimming removed 4 bases from V and 4 bases from J; junction bases left unmatched: 11. CDR1 and CDR2 (germline): SGHAT, FQNNGV. The CDR3 extends over 17 amino acids. CDR3 in DNA: TGTGCCAGCAGCTCGCGTAGGTTGGGACTAGCATACAATGAGCAGTTCTTC. Translated: CASSSRRLGLAYNEQFF. Full variable domain (remainder filled in from reference TRBV11-2 and TRBJ2-1): EAGVAQSPRYKIIEKRQSVAFWCNPISGHATLYWYQQILGQGPKLLIQFQNNGVVDDSQLPKDRFSAERLKGVDSTLKIQPAKLEDSAVYLCASSSRRLGLAYNEQFFGPGTRLTVL.

The gene calls are TRBV5-6 and TRBJ2-5; possibly TRBD1 for D (6 bases). The CDR3 totals 14 residues. Germline assignment: CDR1 SGHDT and CDR2 YYEEEE. Trimming removed 2 bases from V and 2 bases from J, with 10 bases in between. CDR3 sequence reads: CASSFDGQQETQYF. Here the CDR3 DNA reads TGTGCCAGCAGCTTTGACGGACAGCAAGAGACCCAGTACTTC.

J is TRBJ2-1 and V is TRBV2, with 8 bases identical to TRBD1. Germline CDR1 SNHLY, CDR2 FYNNEI. V lost 4 bases, J lost 6 bases, and 8 bases stayed unmatched. The CDR3 is 15 amino acids. In DNA form, the CDR3 reads TGTGCCAGCAGTGGGCAGGGGGCGCCGGGCAATGAGCAGTTCTTC. Its protein is CASSGQGAPGNEQFF. Supplemented by reference TRBV2 and TRBJ2-1, the full variable domain reads EPEVTQTPSHQVTQMGQEVILRCVPISNHLYFYWYRQILGQKVEFLVSFYNNEISEKSEIFDDQFSVERPDGSNFTLKIRSTKLEDSAMYFCASSGQGAPGNEQFFGPGTRLTVL.

The chain uses TRBV5-5 and TRBJ2-2; no clear D. Germline values: CDR1 SGHKS, CDR2 YYEKEE (reference sequence). This CDR3 is 15 amino acids long. V was pared by 3 bases and J by 6 bases, with 15 bases between. Here the CDR3 reads CASSSQISRAGELFF. The CDR3 nucleotides read TGTGCCAGCAGCTCCCAAATTTCTAGAGCCGGGGAGCTGTTTTTT. Combining the CDR3 with reference TRBV5-5 and TRBJ2-2 gives the whole variable domain DAGVTQSPTHLIKTRGQQVTLRCSPISGHKSVSWYQQVLGQGPQFIFQYYEKEERGRGNFPDRFSARQFPNYSSELNVNALLLGDSALYLCASSSQISRAGELFFGEGSRLTVL.

This rearrangement joins TRBV6-1 to TRBJ2-1; D is perhaps TRBD1 (5 bases). This CDR3 has 13 amino acids. V was clipped by 7 bases and J by 4 bases, with 11 bases between them. Looked up from germline, CDR1 is MNHNS and CDR2 is SASEGT. CDR3 bases: TGTGCCAGCACCAGGGCTGGTTACAATGAGCAGTTCTTC. Protein: CASTRAGYNEQFF.